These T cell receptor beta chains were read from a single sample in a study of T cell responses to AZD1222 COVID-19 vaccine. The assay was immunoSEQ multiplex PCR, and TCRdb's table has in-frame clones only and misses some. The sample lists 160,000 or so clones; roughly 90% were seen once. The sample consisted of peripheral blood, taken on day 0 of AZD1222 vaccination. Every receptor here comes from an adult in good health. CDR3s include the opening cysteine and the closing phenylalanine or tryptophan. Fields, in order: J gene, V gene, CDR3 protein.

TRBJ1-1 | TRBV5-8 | CATRSFRNTEAFF
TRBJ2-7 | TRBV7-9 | CASSEGSPPYEQYF
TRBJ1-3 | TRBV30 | CAQVTGGSGNTIYF
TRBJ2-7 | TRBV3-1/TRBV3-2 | CASSRRGEPYEQYF
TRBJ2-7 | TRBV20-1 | CSASPPLAGGTYEQYF
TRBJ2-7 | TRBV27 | CASSLRRPGYEQYF
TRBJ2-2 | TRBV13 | CASSYFPPGELFF
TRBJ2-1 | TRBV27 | CASSLRDSVLPYNEQFF
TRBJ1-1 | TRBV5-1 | CASSLIGQAAEAFF
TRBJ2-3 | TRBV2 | CASSEVGGDTQYF
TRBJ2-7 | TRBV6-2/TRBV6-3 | CASSYRDIAYEQYF
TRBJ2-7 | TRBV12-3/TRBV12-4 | CASSFRGTYEQYF
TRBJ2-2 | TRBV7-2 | CASSLDRGGTGELFF
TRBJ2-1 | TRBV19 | CASKERRSSYNEQFF
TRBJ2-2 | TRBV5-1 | CASSFGQGYTGELFF